The source of this TCR beta chain is a study of spatial heterogeneity in lung cancer. About the study: Mean representation of each unique TCR and UMI combination in the raw reads exceeded ten occurrences.

Study conclusions and caveats: The study found that expanded intratumoral alpha and beta TCR counts tracked tumor mutation counts. Coverage of tumor T cells, by estimate, reached roughly 7% for alpha chains and 13% for beta chains.

TCRdb itself ran the 5' RACE reads through MiXCR, one entry per CDR3 protein. The table shows approximately 21,000 distinct CDR3 sequences, with roughly 6.7% occurring only once. This clonotype was seen a handful of times. Its antigen is not identified. Time point here: sample taken at primary tumor resection. The 70 or so donors had untreated early-stage non-small cell lung cancer. Sequencing covered unsorted whole RNA taken from tumor, nontumor lung or frozen PBMC. The receptor was derived from a male donor with early-stage non-small cell lung cancer. The material was lung tumor tissue, obtained at surgery.

The CDR3 protein is CASSPVASYEQYF. CDR3 DNA: TGTGCCAGCAGCCCCGTGGCAAGCTACGAGCAGTACTTC. The chain links TRBV9 to TRBJ2-7; D ambiguous. Germline V gene lookup returns CDR1 SGDLS and CDR2 YYNGEE. Trimming left V 4 bases short and J 3 bases short, with 11 bases between. The CDR3 spans 13 residues.